This T cell receptor beta chain came from a study of T cell responses to AZD1222 COVID-19 vaccine. General observations from the study: Seropositivity was recorded at baseline in only 6 or 7 AZD1222 recipients. At 160-218 and 743-854, vaccine-associated CD4 TCRs were dominant, and they spanned spike.

The study pooled second doses at about 4 or about 12 weeks. Remarks on this clone: Its specificity is not known.

V was clipped by 4 bases and J by 4 bases, with 17 bases between them. There are 16 residues in the CDR3. Looked up from germline, CDR1 is SGHRS and CDR2 is YFSETQ. Clones were sequenced by immunoSEQ multiplex PCR, and TCRdb holds only the in-frame ones, with some missing. In the table there are 100,000 to 150,000 clones, around 84% of which are singletons. This rearrangement joins TRBV5-1 to TRBJ2-2; perhaps D is TRBD1 or TRBD2 (6 bases each). Sequencing was performed on peripheral blood, taken 28 days after the second AZD1222 dose. The source is an adult who received the AZD1222 COVID-19 vaccine. CDR3 in amino acids: CASSRGGLTSTGELFF. CDR3 in DNA: TGCGCCAGCAGCCGAGGGGGGCTAACCAGCACCGGGGAGCTGTTTTTT. The full variable domain, rest sourced from reference TRBV5-1 and TRBJ2-2, is KAGVTQTPRYLIKTRGQQVTLSCSPISGHRSVSWYQQTPGQGLQFLFEYFSETQRNKGNFPGRFSGRQFSNSRSEMNVSTLELGDSALYLCASSRGGLTSTGELFFGEGSRLTVL.